Listed here are 25 T cell receptor beta chains from one sample, sequenced in a study of T cell clonality in common variable immunodeficiency. The table came from immunoSEQ multiplex PCR; TCRdb's copy has only in-frame clones and leaves some out. The repertoire consists of about 35,000 clones, none detected only once. Source material: peripheral blood mononuclear cells. The receptors were sampled from a person between 18 and 75 years old in good health.

About this clone itself: The read comes to an end 3 residues before the CDR3 does, leaving the germline J gene to fill in the end. The chain links TRBV7-9 to TRBJ2-7, with 7 bases matching TRBD1. The V segment lost 4 bases and the J segment 5 bases; nucleotides outside the gene matches: 8. The V gene's germline CDR1 is SEHNR and CDR2 FQNEAQ (reference sequence). This CDR3 spans 14 amino acids. The CDR3 is CASSSTNRGNEQYF. The CDR3 DNA, read in part, is TGTGCCAGCAGCTCCACAAACAGGGGCAACGAG.

This clone has at least ten counts. Coverage ceases 3 residues before the CDR3 finishes, and the germline J gene fills in the end. The chain employs TRBV19 and TRBJ2-7, with 7 positions matching TRBD2. The CDR3 is 14 residues long. CDR1 is LNHDA, CDR2 SQIVND, per germline (reference sequence). The junction had 7 bases not matched to a gene; V was cut back by 7 bases and J by 1 base. CDR3 DNA (partial): TGTGCCAGTAAGTCGGCTAGCGGTTCCTACGAG. Protein sequence: CASKSASGSYE. Given in full, the CDR3 is CASKSASGSYEQYF.

This clone was picked up many times. The read gets to within 3 residues of the CDR3 end, and the germline J gene fills in the rest. The chain has TRBV7-2 and TRBJ1-1, with D uncertain. CDR3 length equals 13 residues. The V end was cut by 1 base, the J end by 5 bases, with 8 bases between. The germline V gene encodes CDR1 SGHTA and CDR2 FQGNSA. CDR3 DNA, as far as it was read: TGTGCCAGCAGCTTAGACAGTTATACTGAA. It codes for CASSLDSYTE. The whole CDR3 protein is CASSLDSYTEAFF.

Points on this clone: A read error is possible here, since a much larger clone lies one base away. The sequence runs out 3 residues before the end of the CDR3; the remainder is reconstructed from the germline J gene. The J gene is TRBJ2-4, the V gene TRBV19; D tentatively reads TRBD1 or TRBD2 (5 bases each). CDR3 size: 18 residues. Germline loops: CDR1 LNHDA, CDR2 SQIVND (reference sequence). The CDR3 here is CASSAAPGQSGSNQPQYF. The DNA read from the CDR3 is TGTGCCAGTAGTGCCGCCCCCGGGCAATCAGGGAGCAATCAGCCT. The whole variable domain, remainder taken from reference TRBV19 and TRBJ2-4, is DGGITQSPKYLFRKEGQNVTLSCEQNLNHDAMYWYRQDPGQGLRLIYYSQIVNDFQKGDIAEGYSVSREKKESFPLTVTSAQKNPTAFYLCASSAAPGQSGSNQPQYFGAGTRLSVL.

With respect to this clone: The read finishes 3 residues shy of the CDR3 end, and the germline J gene is used to complete it. The chain employs TRBV2 and TRBJ1-3, with D maybe TRBD1 (6 bases). Germline CDR1 SNHLY, CDR2 FYNNEI. CDR3 size: 12 residues. The sequenced CDR3 bases are TGTGCCAGCAGGGGGACACTCCGAGCC. Translation: CASRGTLRA. The CDR3 as a whole reads CASRGTLRAIYF.

There are many counts of this clone. The read comes to an end 3 residues before the CDR3 does, leaving the germline J gene to fill in the end. V is TRBV5-6 and J is TRBJ1-3, with TRBD1 identical over 7 bases. The CDR3 runs 15 residues. V shed 2 bases and J 0 bases; nucleotides not matched to a gene: 2. Germline V lookup: CDR1 SGHDT, CDR2 YYEEEE. The CDR3: CASSLGGLSGNTIYF. The DNA read from the CDR3 is TGTGCCAGCAGCTTAGGGGGCCTCTCTGGAAACACC.

This clone appeared a few times. With the read ending 3 residues before the CDR3 end, the germline J gene is used to fill in that end. The genes are TRBV20-1 and TRBJ1-6, with D perhaps TRBD1 (5 bases). The V gene's germline CDR1 is DFQATT and CDR2 SNEGSKA (reference sequence). The germline V and J ends were trimmed by 0 bases and 2 bases, with 14 bases remaining between them. The CDR3 has 17 residues. CDR3 region: CSARDHGHSAYNSPLHF. The CDR3 bases that were read are TGCAGTGCTAGAGATCACGGACACTCGGCCTATAATTCACCC.

A word on this clone: With the read ending 3 residues before the CDR3 end, the germline J gene is used to fill in that end. The rearrangement uses TRBV7-3 and TRBJ1-2; D perhaps matches TRBD1 (5 bases). This CDR3 spans 14 amino acids. Germline values: CDR1 SGHTA, CDR2 FQGTGA. Here the CDR3 reads CASSSPGTSGDYTF. The DNA read from the CDR3 is TGTGCCAGCAGCTCGCCCGGGACTAGCGGTGAC.

This clone was recorded at least ten times. With the read ending 3 residues before the CDR3 end, the germline J gene is used to fill in that end. The chain couples TRBV11-1 to TRBJ2-7, with 10 nucleotides matching TRBD1. V shed 7 bases and J 4 bases; nucleotides not matched to a gene: 7. The CDR3 runs to 14 residues. The germline gives CDR1 SGHAT, CDR2 FQDESV (reference sequence). The DNA read from the CDR3 is TGTGCCAGCACACCCGGGACAGGGGTTTACGAG. Its translation is CASTPGTGVYE. The entire CDR3 is CASTPGTGVYEQYF.

This clone showed up many times. The read finishes 3 residues shy of the CDR3 end, and the germline J gene is used to complete it. The gene calls are TRBV7-2 and TRBJ2-7; possible D gene TRBD1, 6 bases. With 7 bases removed from V and 2 bases from J, the gap between germline ends came to 15 bases. This CDR3 is built from 14 residues. Germline V gene data show CDR1 as SGHTA and CDR2 as FQGNSA. The CDR3 region is CASMKDRGTYEQYF. The covered CDR3 bases are TGTGCCAGCATGAAGGACAGAGGGACCTACGAG.

At least ten counts were recorded for this clone. The CDR3 end falls 3 residues outside the read, so it is completed with the germline J gene. The gene calls are TRBV11-2 and TRBJ2-1; 8 positions agree with TRBD1. Germline CDR1 SGHAT, CDR2 FQNNGV. J gave up 3 bases and V 6 bases, and 4 bases lay outside the gene matches. The CDR3 totals 14 residues. The CDR3 region is CASRRTGIYNEQFF. Partial CDR3 DNA: TGTGCCAGCAGAAGGACAGGGATCTACAATGAG.

This clone was observed many times. The CDR3 end falls 3 residues outside the read, so it is completed with the germline J gene. V gene TRBV30 combines with J gene TRBJ1-4; no firm D call. CDR1 is GTSNPN and CDR2 is SVGIG in the germline V gene (reference sequence). This CDR3 has 14 amino acids. The CDR3 protein is CAWSLGPRTSELFF. The sequenced part of the CDR3 DNA is TGTGCCTGGAGTCTCGGCCCCCGAACTAGTGAA.

In its sample, this clone was seen many times. The DNA ends 3 residues before the CDR3 does, and the rest of the CDR3 is filled in from the germline J gene. The J gene is TRBJ2-1, the V gene TRBV10-3, with TRBD2 matching over 8 bases. Germline CDR1 ENHRY, CDR2 SYGVKD. V lost 0 bases and J lost 4; bases outside the gene matches: 5. The CDR3 covers 16 residues. The CDR3 bases that were read are TGTGCCATCAGTGAGTCAGCGGGGGACCTTTACAATGAG. It codes for CAISESAGDLYNE. The CDR3 in full is CAISESAGDLYNEQFF.

The table lists this clone with many counts. The read stops 3 residues short of the end of the CDR3; the missing end is completed from the germline J gene. V usage is TRBV7-6 and J usage is TRBJ1-2; D possibly corresponds to TRBD1 (5 bases). CDR1 and CDR2 from the germline V gene are SGHVS and FNYEAQ. This CDR3 is built from 13 residues. The CDR3 sequence: CASRVQVGGDYTF. The DNA read from the CDR3 is TGTGCCAGTAGGGTACAGGTGGGAGGGGAC.

In the case of this clone: The sequence runs out 3 residues before the end of the CDR3; the remainder is reconstructed from the germline J gene. The genes are TRBV7-8 and TRBJ1-2, with TRBD1 identical over 10 bases. CDR1 and CDR2 (germline): SGHVS, FQNEAQ. The CDR3 covers 17 residues. The part of the CDR3 DNA that was read is TGTGCCAGCAGCTACAGGGTGACAGGGGGCTCGCGCGGCGAC. This gives the protein CASSYRVTGGSRGD. The CDR3 reads in full as CASSYRVTGGSRGDYTF.

Many counts were recorded for this clone. Read coverage stops 3 residues before the CDR3 terminus; the germline J gene supplies the remainder. The chain has TRBV28 and TRBJ1-5; D not certain. Germline-derived CDR1 and CDR2 are MDHEN and SYDVKM. Trimming cost V 3 bases and J 9 bases, with 9 bases left between them. This CDR3 has 12 amino acids. CDR3 residues: CASSFPGGPQHF. CDR3 DNA (partial): TGTGCCAGCAGTTTCCCCGGCGGGCCC.

There are many counts of this clone. The CDR3 end is not reached by the read, which stops 3 residues before it; the germline J gene fills it in. V is TRBV9 and J is TRBJ2-3; 8 bases are a match to TRBD2. The trim removed 0 bases at V and 3 bases at J, leaving 3 bases unmatched. This CDR3 region has 15 residues. Germline-derived CDR1 and CDR2 are SGDLS and YYNGEE. The CDR3 loop is CASSVDGRGTDTQYF. The CDR3 DNA, read in part, is TGTGCCAGCAGCGTAGACGGGAGGGGGACAGATACG.

Ten or more counts support this clone. Read data end 3 residues before the CDR3 end; the end is taken from the germline J gene. The chain joins TRBV7-2 to TRBJ2-2; 7 nucleotides match TRBD2. This CDR3 is 14 amino acids long. Germline values: CDR1 SGHTA, CDR2 FQGNSA. CDR3 DNA, as far as it was read: TGTGCCAGCAGCTCGGCGGGGGTGAATGAAAAG. Protein product: CASSSAGVNEK. The CDR3 reads in full as CASSSAGVNEKLFF.

As for this clone: The read ends 3 residues early relative to the CDR3; the germline J gene fills the gap. The gene calls are TRBV30 and TRBJ2-4; possibly TRBD1 for D (6 bases). This CDR3 has 13 amino acids. Germline V CDR1 and CDR2: GTSNPN, SVGIG (reference sequence). The covered CDR3 bases are TGTGCCTGGAGTGCACAGGGATACTATGGT. Translated: CAWSAQGYYG. In full, the CDR3 reads CAWSAQGYYGQYF.

This clone has at least ten counts. Sequencing ends 3 residues short of the CDR3 end; the germline J gene provides the rest. This chain uses TRBV20-1 with TRBJ2-3; 7 bases match TRBD2. The trim removed 0 bases at V and 0 bases at J, leaving 3 bases unmatched. The CDR3 sequence is 15 residues long. CDR1 is DFQATT and CDR2 is SNEGSKA in the germline V gene (reference sequence). CDR3 sequence reads: CSARDLAASTDTQYF. The DNA read from the CDR3 is TGCAGTGCTAGAGACCTAGCGGCTAGCACAGATACG.

This clone came up many times. The sequence runs out 3 residues before the end of the CDR3; the remainder is reconstructed from the germline J gene. The chain has TRBV7-3 and TRBJ2-7; TRBD2 matches at 8 bases. This CDR3 is 14 amino acids long. J gave up 6 bases and V 2 bases, and 6 bases lay outside the gene matches. CDR1 and CDR2 from the germline V gene are SGHTA and FQGTGA. The CDR3 sequence: CASSLAGGWGEQYF. The DNA read from the CDR3 is TGTGCCAGCAGCTTAGCGGGAGGCTGGGGCGAG.

Many counts were recorded for this clone. The observed sequence ends 3 residues before the CDR3 terminus, with the missing tail filled in from the germline J gene. The rearrangement uses TRBV18 and TRBJ1-4; 7 nucleotides agree with TRBD1. The CDR3 is made up of 16 amino acids. V was clipped by 2 bases and J by 5 bases; unmatched bases: 8. In germline, CDR1 is KGHSH, CDR2 LQKENI. Incomplete CDR3 DNA: TGTGCCAGCTCACCAATGGACAGGACACTGAATGAAAAA. Translating it yields CASSPMDRTLNEK. The whole CDR3 protein reads CASSPMDRTLNEKLFF.

A note on this clone: Germline is not matched at one junction end, which may reflect a read error. The sequence runs out 3 residues before the end of the CDR3; the remainder is reconstructed from the germline J gene. The chain carries TRBV18 and TRBJ1-5; D might be TRBD1 (5 bases). Per germline, CDR1 KGHSH and CDR2 LQKENI. The CDR3 spans 13 residues. Incomplete CDR3 DNA: TGTGCCAGCTCACGACAGCCAAATCGGCCC. Its protein product is CASSRQPNRP. The whole CDR3 sequence is CASSRQPNRPQHF. Combining the CDR3 with reference TRBV18 and TRBJ1-5 gives the whole variable domain NAGVMQNPRHLVRRRGQEARLRCSPMKGHSHVYWYRQLPEEGLKFMVYLQKENIIDESGMPKERFSAEFPKEGPSILRIQQVVRGDSAAYFCASSRQPNRPQHFGDGTRLSIL.

This clone was found many times. The read comes to an end 3 residues before the CDR3 does, leaving the germline J gene to fill in the end. The J gene is TRBJ2-1, the V gene TRBV10-1; 8 bases fit TRBD2. The CDR3 spans 15 residues. CDR1 and CDR2 from the germline V gene are WNHNN and SYGVQD (reference sequence). J was trimmed by 2 bases and V by 10 bases; bases with no gene match: 10. The CDR3: CAITRTGGAYNEQFF. The part of the CDR3 DNA that was read is TGCGCCATCACAAGGACGGGAGGGGCCTACAATGAG.

This clone was recorded at least ten times. The read ends 3 residues early relative to the CDR3; the germline J gene fills the gap. The chain combines TRBV2 with TRBJ1-1; tentative D call: TRBD1 (5 bases). The CDR3 is 13 amino acids. Germline V gene sequence: CDR1 SNHLY, CDR2 FYNNEI. V was shortened by 6 bases and J by 2 bases, with 10 bases between the two germline ends. The CDR3 loop reads CASRRDRNTEAFF. The part of the CDR3 DNA that was read is TGTGCCAGCAGGCGTGACAGAAACACTGAA.